Listed below are T cell receptor beta chains from one sample, sequenced in a study of T cell changes during pregnancy in multiple sclerosis. Some clones are missing from TCRdb's copy, which holds only in-frame ones; the method was immunoSEQ multiplex PCR. In the table there are about 36,000 clones, about 91% of which are singletons. The sample consisted of CD8+ T cells from peripheral blood mononuclear cells, taken in the third trimester of pregnancy. The origin of the receptors is a female donor with multiple sclerosis, enrolled in a pregnancy study. The CDR3 runs from the conserved cysteine through the conserved F or W. Only some rows state a clone size, as once, few, many or a class for expanded clones.

j_gene,v_gene,abundance,CDR3aa
TRBJ2-7,TRBV15,.,CATTSTDEQYF
TRBJ2-1,TRBV19,once,CASSSGSFSEQFF
TRBJ1-5,TRBV28,.,CASTVDRVNNQPQHF
TRBJ2-5,TRBV2,.,CACQAGTGTQYF
TRBJ2-7,TRBV29-1,.,CSVEELAGAYEQYF
TRBJ1-2,TRBV9,.,CASSATSGGLNYGYTF
TRBJ1-6,TRBV13,.,CASSSFGTGGFSPLHF
TRBJ1-5,TRBV7-2,.,CASSWTGLGQPQHF
TRBJ1-1,TRBV10-3,.,CAITEGDSPNTEAFF
TRBJ1-1,TRBV6-6,.,CASSSGQGVNGEAFF
TRBJ1-6,TRBV10-3,.,CAISEEGTLLGTVLNSPLHF
TRBJ1-2,TRBV27,few,CASSLLGEGPGYTF
TRBJ2-2,TRBV11-3,.,CASSPFRGLAINTGELFF
TRBJ1-1,TRBV5-4,.,CASSSRDRVWDTEAFF
TRBJ1-2,TRBV2,once,CASQSGGAWGYTF
TRBJ2-7,TRBV25-1,.,CASKRGLYEQYF
TRBJ2-7,TRBV9,.,CASSFGPSGETNEQYF
TRBJ1-1,TRBV28,.,CASSLFSGNTEAFF
TRBJ2-5,TRBV28,.,CASSTLTGGVETQYF
TRBJ2-3,TRBV11-2,.,CASSSLTSGTDTQYF
TRBJ1-1,TRBV5-5,.,CASSSEDWAEAFF
TRBJ2-7,TRBV12-5,.,CASVIPEAGAQEMEQYF
TRBJ2-7,TRBV7-2,few,CASTPGGPHPSEQYF
TRBJ1-5,TRBV10-2,.,CASTSSGQSYQPQHF
TRBJ2-2,TRBV25-1,.,CASSPGGAEAGELFF
TRBJ2-4,TRBV4-1,.,CASSQDGNIQYF
TRBJ1-4,TRBV7-9,.,CASKDRDSVNEKLFF
TRBJ1-3,TRBV11-2,.,CASSLERGPSGNTIYF
TRBJ2-1,TRBV5-8,.,CASSLGDSYNEQFF
TRBJ1-1,TRBV6-1,.,CAIQTGNTEAFF
TRBJ2-7,TRBV7-9,.,CASSSQGGSWDEQYF
TRBJ1-2,TRBV11-2,.,CASSLNRDNYGYTF
TRBJ1-1,TRBV7-2,.,CASSLELGGRDEAFF